This T cell receptor (beta chain) was sequenced in a study of blood T cell repertoires in COVID-19. Study overall: Italy, Spain and the United States were the sources of the convalescent and acute COVID-19 samples. The cDNA or gDNA used as material had been derived from T cells, B-cell-depleted T cells, or PBMCs.

Germline trimming cut 2 bases from V and 2 bases from J; bases unmatched to any gene: 5. The CDR3 contains 16 residues. CDR1 is LNHDA, CDR2 SQIVND, per germline (reference sequence). Clones were sequenced by immunoSEQ multiplex PCR, and TCRdb holds only the in-frame ones, with some missing. The sample records 100,000 to 150,000 clones, roughly 79% being singletons. The source of this sequence is a man between 65 and 79 years old with acute or convalescent COVID-19. The chain carries TRBV19 and TRBJ1-5; TRBD1 agrees at 8 bases. Sequencing was carried out using peripheral blood. The CDR3 loop is CASSITAGGGNQPQHF. The CDR3 coding sequence is TGTGCCAGTAGTATAACGGCAGGGGGCGGCAATCAGCCCCAGCATTTT.